Sequencing of this T cell receptor (beta chain) was carried out in a study of metastatic and nonmetastatic thyroid tumors. Notes on the study in general: Reportedly, malignant thyroid tumors had significantly higher TCR beta diversity than benign nodules, in blood and tumor.

V gave up 6 bases and J gave up 0 bases, with 18 bases separating them. Germline assignment: CDR1 MDHEN and CDR2 SYDVKM. The length of the CDR3 is 16 residues. Prior to thyroid surgery, none of the patients had received any treatment. Turning to this clone: The antigen is not known.

TCRdb called clones again from the PCR reads with MiXCR. The sample gives around 41,000 clones, less than 35% of which show up once; around 9.6% is in the top ten. V and J are TRBV28 and TRBJ2-7, with D perhaps matching TRBD2 (6 bases). This TCR was sampled from a male donor with papillary thyroid cancer or a benign thyroid nodule (not recorded which). Some clones in this sample may be carry-over from other donors' samples. The sample consisted of blood. In DNA, the CDR3 is TGTGCCAGCAGCCTTCAGAGTAGCGGAGCCTCCTACGAGCAGTACTTC. Translation gives CASSLQSSGASYEQYF.